The 29 T cell receptor beta chains below come from one sample, sequenced in a study of blood T cell repertoires in COVID-19. Generated by immunoSEQ multiplex PCR, the TCRdb table keeps only in-frame clones and is missing some. The table includes some 110,000 clones, 70% to 75% detected once. Sequencing was performed on peripheral blood. These receptors were taken from a human donor with acute or convalescent COVID-19. The donor label of this sample is uncertain.

The CDR3 nucleotides are TGTGCCAGCAGCGTAGCTCGGAAGGGGTCGGCCTATGGCTACACCTTC. Translating it yields CASSVARKGSAYGYTF. The chain couples TRBV9 to TRBJ1-2, with D tentatively TRBD1 (5 bases). Germline V gene lookup returns CDR1 SGDLS and CDR2 YYNGEE. Trimming cost V 0 bases and J 4 bases, with 16 bases left between them. The CDR3 length is 16 residues.

Concerning this clone: Other DNA sequences in this specimen translate into the identical CDR3. V is TRBV15 and J is TRBJ1-6; 8 bases map to TRBD1. Trimming took 3 bases from V and 9 from J; bases not matched to a gene: 1. CDR3 length: 13 residues. The germline CDR1 and CDR2 sequences are LNHNV and YYDKDF (reference sequence). CDR3 loop: CATSRDRVSPLHF. CDR3 nucleotides: TGTGCCACCAGCAGGGACAGGGTTTCACCCCTCCACTTT.

V is TRBV21-1 and J is TRBJ2-5; whether TRBD2, the table's D call, matches the DNA was not checked. TRBV21-1 is listed as a pseudogene. The CDR3 sequence is 20 residues long. The CDR3: CASSNSCRVGTGRGEETQYF. The CDR3 DNA is TGTGCCAGCAGCAACAGCTGTAGGGTGGGAACCGGGAGAGGAGAAGAGACCCAGTACTTC.

There are a few counts of this clone. V and J are TRBV23-1 and TRBJ1-1, with TRBD1 matching over 9 bases. TRBV23-1 is treated as an ORF (open reading frame) with a function not yet certain. After removal of 2 bases from V and 1 base from J, the junction contained 2 bases not matched to a gene. The CDR3 has 15 amino acids. For the CDR3, the DNA is TGCGCCAGCAGTCAACGGGACAGGGAGAACACTGAAGCTTTCTTT. Amino acids: CASSQRDRENTEAFF.

This chain links TRBV27 with TRBJ2-1; TRBD2 aligns across 10 bases. This CDR3 has 15 amino acids. V trimming: 4 bases; J trimming: 11 bases; junction bases outside the gene matches: 11. Germline CDR1 reads MNHEY; CDR2 reads SMNVEV (reference sequence). Here the CDR3 DNA reads TGTGCCAGCAGTTCCTCAAGCGGGGGGGCGTCTAAGCAGTTCTTC. Translated: CASSSSSGGASKQFF.

The chain has TRBV28 and TRBJ2-1; 16 nucleotides agree with TRBD2. Germline V lookup: CDR1 MDHEN, CDR2 SYDVKM. This CDR3 is 15 amino acids long. The V and J ends lost 3 bases and 12 bases, in that order; junction bases with no gene match: 5. The CDR3 protein is CASSLAGTSGGAQFF. In DNA, the CDR3 is TGTGCCAGCAGTTTGGCAGGGACTAGCGGGGGGGCGCAGTTCTTC.

The chain recombines TRBV23-1 with TRBJ2-7, with a possible D match to TRBD1 (6 bases). TRBV23-1 is labeled an ORF, and its function is uncertain. CDR3 length: 16 amino acids. V was pared by 2 bases and J by 5 bases, with 19 bases between. The CDR3 loop reads CASSQPMTGYTDEQYF. CDR3 sequence (DNA): TGCGCCAGCAGTCAACCAATGACAGGTTATACGGACGAGCAGTACTTC.

The CDR3 here is CASSVQFTGNTIYF. The DNA of the CDR3 is TGTGCCAGCAGTGTACAGTTTACTGGAAACACCATATATTTT. The gene calls are TRBV2 and TRBJ1-3; D is unclear. Trimming removed 4 bases from V and 2 bases from J, with 9 bases in between. The CDR3 consists of 14 residues. Germline values: CDR1 SNHLY, CDR2 FYNNEI.

This chain joins TRBV19 and TRBJ1-5, with 7 bases identical to TRBD1. CDR3 length: 16 residues. CDR1 is LNHDA, CDR2 SQIVND, per germline (reference sequence). V lost 6 bases, J lost 1 base, and 9 bases stayed unmatched. The CDR3, as DNA: TGTGCCAGTAGCCGATGGTCCAGGGGGAGCAATCAGCCCCAGCATTTT. It encodes CASSRWSRGSNQPQHF.

V is TRBV13 and J is TRBJ1-6; 7 nucleotides line up with TRBD1. Germline CDR1 reads PRHDT; CDR2 reads FYEKMQ (reference sequence). Losses at the gene ends were 5 bases for V and 5 bases for J; bases not matched to a gene: 6. The CDR3 length is 15 residues. In nucleotides, the CDR3 is TGTGCCAGCAGCACCTACAGGGGAAATAATTCACCCCTCCACTTT. Amino acids: CASSTYRGNNSPLHF. Variable domain in full (rest from reference TRBV13 and TRBJ1-6): AAGVIQSPRHLIKEKRETATLKCYPIPRHDTVYWYQQGPGQDPQFLISFYEKMQSDKGSIPDRFSAQQFSDYHSELNMSSLELGDSALYFCASSTYRGNNSPLHFGNGTRLTVT.

The V and J genes are TRBV12-3 or TRBV12-4 and TRBJ1-1; D ambiguous. Trimming removed 6 bases at V and 3 bases at J, with 11 bases between. This CDR3 spans 13 amino acids. CDR3 loop: CASSYFRDTEAFF. The CDR3 DNA sequence: TGTGCCAGCAGCTACTTCCGGGACACTGAAGCTTTCTTT.

This clone appeared a single time. The chain uses TRBV19 and TRBJ1-6; D may be TRBD1 (6 bases). V was trimmed by 8 bases and J by 0 bases, leaving 8 bases between them. Per the germline V gene, CDR1 is LNHDA and CDR2 is SQIVND (reference sequence). The CDR3 is 14 residues long. CDR3 residues: CASLDSSYNSPLHF. CDR3 in DNA: TGTGCCAGTTTGGACAGCTCCTATAATTCACCCCTCCACTTT.

This clone was picked up one time. The same CDR3 also results from other DNA sequences found in this sample. The CDR3 sequence: CASSVVGQGDTEAFF. Written as DNA, the CDR3 is TGTGCCAGCAGCGTAGTTGGACAGGGGGACACTGAAGCTTTCTTT. The chain employs TRBV9 and TRBJ1-1; TRBD1 agrees at 10 bases. The germline V gene has CDR1 SGDLS and CDR2 YYNGEE. This CDR3 is built from 15 residues. The V gene end was trimmed by 0 bases and the J gene end by 3 bases; junction bases not matched to a gene: 2.

This clone has only a few counts. For the CDR3, the DNA is TGTGCCAGCAGCCCACGGGGGTCCCTGAACACTGAAGCTTTCTTT. It is translated as CASSPRGSLNTEAFF. V gene TRBV11-2 combines with J gene TRBJ1-1, with TRBD1 as a possible D gene (5 bases). CDR1 and CDR2 from the germline V gene are SGHAT and FQNNGV. V was pared by 5 bases and J by 0 bases, with 13 bases between. CDR3 length equals 15 residues.

In its sample, this clone was seen a few times. The chain combines TRBV6-2 or TRBV6-3 with TRBJ2-2, with a tentative D call TRBD2 (6 bases). V lost 0 bases and J lost 6, with 11 bases in between. Germline CDR1 is MNHEY and CDR2 is SVGEGT. The CDR3 covers 15 residues. The CDR3 DNA reads as TGTGCCAGCAGTTACTCGGAGGGAGAAGCCGGGGAGCTGTTTTTT. Protein sequence: CASSYSEGEAGELFF.

This chain links TRBV29-1 with TRBJ2-2; D remains unclear. Germline V gene lookup returns CDR1 SQVTM and CDR2 ANQGSEA. The V gene lost 7 bases and the J gene lost 4 bases, with 10 bases spanning the gap. The CDR3 totals 12 residues. In DNA, the CDR3 is TGCAGCGGGCGGCGTCCCACCGGGGAGCTGTTTTTT. Translating gives CSGRRPTGELFF.

This clone has just a few counts. The chain employs TRBV24-1 and TRBJ1-6; no clear D. The CDR3 totals 12 residues. V was cut by 8 bases and J by 9 bases, with 10 bases left in between. Germline CDR1 is KGHDR and CDR2 is SFDVKD. The CDR3 region has the DNA TGTGCCACCACTCTGCGGGGTTCACCCCTCCACTTT. This encodes CATTLRGSPLHF.

The DNA of the CDR3 is TGTGCCAGCAGCCTCCCCCCCGGCAGGGGTGAGAGCTATGGCTACACCTTC. Encoded protein: CASSLPPGRGESYGYTF. The chain has TRBV21-1 and TRBJ1-2; TRBD1, the D gene given by the table, was not confirmed from the DNA. TRBV21-1 is given as a pseudogene. The CDR3 has 17 residues.

This clone was found once. The rearrangement links TRBV5-4 to TRBJ2-5; a possible D gene is TRBD1 (6 bases). The germline CDR1 and CDR2 sequences are SGHNT and YYREEE (reference sequence). V was clipped by 4 bases and J by 7 bases, with 14 bases between them. This CDR3 is 13 amino acids long. The chain's CDR3 is CASSLDRQGTQYF. CDR3 nucleotides: TGTGCCAGCAGCCTAGACAGGCAGGGGACCCAGTACTTC.

V usage is TRBV24-1 and J usage is TRBJ1-2, with D possibly matching TRBD1 (6 bases). CDR3 length: 14 residues. V was clipped by 4 bases and J by 5 bases, with 13 bases between them. CDR1 is KGHDR and CDR2 is SFDVKD in the germline V gene. The CDR3 DNA reads TGTGCCACCAGTGAATCAGGGGAGGGGTATGGCTACACCTTC. Amino acid sequence: CATSESGEGYGYTF.

This clone occurred a few times. This chain uses TRBV19 with TRBJ2-7; a weak D match, TRBD1 (5 bases). V shed 3 bases and J shed 3 bases, with 12 bases lying between them. Germline-derived CDR1 and CDR2 are LNHDA and SQIVND (reference sequence). The length of the CDR3 is 14 residues. The CDR3: CASSMGQIHYEQYF. In DNA, the CDR3 is TGTGCCAGTAGTATGGGGCAGATACACTACGAGCAGTACTTC.

The table lists this clone with a few counts. The genes are TRBV5-1 and TRBJ1-6; the match to TRBD1 covers 10 bases. The CDR3 is 14 amino acids. Germline assignment: CDR1 SGHRS and CDR2 YFSETQ. The ends lost 4 bases at V and 7 bases at J; junction bases unmatched: 2. The CDR3 DNA is TGCGCCAGCAGCGAGGGACAGGGGAATTCACCCCTCCACTTT. Protein product: CASSEGQGNSPLHF.

The chain combines TRBV5-1 with TRBJ1-4; D not certain. CDR3 size: 16 residues. With 0 bases removed from V and 0 bases from J, the gap between germline ends came to 9 bases. Germline V gene lookup returns CDR1 SGHRS and CDR2 YFSETQ. The chain's CDR3 is CASSLVVGATNEKLFF. The CDR3 DNA reads as TGCGCCAGCAGCTTGGTGGTGGGAGCAACTAATGAAAAACTGTTTTTT. Based on the CDR3 plus reference TRBV5-1 and TRBJ1-4, the full variable domain is KAGVTQTPRYLIKTRGQQVTLSCSPISGHRSVSWYQQTPGQGLQFLFEYFSETQRNKGNFPGRFSGRQFSNSRSEMNVSTLELGDSALYLCASSLVVGATNEKLFFGSGTQLSVL.

This clone is a singleton in its sample. The CDR3 is CASSVSGGKTQYF. In nucleotides, the CDR3 is TGTGCCAGCAGCGTTAGCGGGGGAAAGACCCAGTACTTC. This rearrangement joins TRBV5-8 to TRBJ2-5; 9 nucleotides match TRBD2. V trimming: 4 bases; J trimming: 6 bases; junction bases outside the gene matches: 4. The CDR3 totals 13 residues. Looked up from germline, CDR1 is SGHTS and CDR2 is YDEGEE.

The chain carries TRBV28 and TRBJ1-2, with 10 bases fitting TRBD1. CDR1 and CDR2 from the germline V gene are MDHEN and SYDVKM. The CDR3 covers 14 residues. Trimming cost V 6 bases and J 4 bases; bases outside gene matches: 5. DNA for the CDR3: TGTGCCAGCAGGGGCGGACAGGGGGTCTATGGCTACACCTTC. Protein sequence: CASRGGQGVYGYTF.

This clone was observed a handful of times. The chain uses TRBV2 and TRBJ1-2; D not resolved. There are 12 residues in the CDR3. Per germline, CDR1 SNHLY and CDR2 FYNNEI. Trimming stripped 9 bases from V and 4 bases from J, with 12 bases between. CDR3 sequence reads: CARARGSYGYTF. The CDR3 coding sequence is TGTGCCAGAGCCCGGGGATCCTATGGCTACACCTTC.

The rearrangement joins TRBV3-1 (or the pseudogene TRBV3-2) to TRBJ2-1; a weak D match, TRBD2 (6 bases). This CDR3 is built from 15 residues. V gave up 1 base and J gave up 1 base, with 8 bases separating them. In germline, CDR1 is LGHDT, CDR2 YNNKEL (reference sequence). In DNA, the CDR3 is TGTGCCAGCAGCCAAGCGGGGGAATCCTACAATGAGCAGTTCTTC. Residues: CASSQAGESYNEQFF.

The gene calls are TRBV5-6 and TRBJ2-7, with D tentatively TRBD1 (6 bases). This CDR3 has 15 amino acids. Per germline, CDR1 SGHDT and CDR2 YYEEEE. V was shortened by 4 bases and J by 3 bases, with 17 bases between the two germline ends. The CDR3 region has the DNA TGTGCCAGCAGCCCTCCGACAGGCTCACACTACGAGCAGTACTTC. The encoded protein is CASSPPTGSHYEQYF. The whole variable domain, filled in from reference TRBV5-6 and TRBJ2-7, reads DAGVTQSPTHLIKTRGQQVTLRCSPKSGHDTVSWYQQALGQGPQFIFQYYEEEERQRGNFPDRFSGHQFPNYSSELNVNALLLGDSALYLCASSPPTGSHYEQYFGPGTRLTVT.

The chain combines TRBV19 with TRBJ2-1; D call uncertain. The CDR3 runs to 16 residues. Germline V gives CDR1 LNHDA, CDR2 SQIVND (reference sequence). V lost 6 bases to trimming and J lost 5 bases, with 20 bases between them. CDR3 amino acids: CASRSPAAALNNEQFF. In DNA form, the CDR3 reads TGTGCCAGTAGATCCCCCGCGGCAGCTCTAAACAATGAGCAGTTCTTC.